This paragraph reports one TCR beta chain. What antigen it recognizes has not been identified. No per-base quality is available; no much larger clone lies one base away. For deep sequencing, each PBMC sample was run in six replicates, with libraries mostly built from approximately 500 ng of input genomic DNA. TCRbeta libraries were prepared with the immunoSEQ hsTCRbeta kit according to the manufacturer's instructions. Sequencing of the completed libraries took place using an Illumina NovaSeq 6000 S4 flow cell after they had been pooled to 2.5 to 3.5 nM. Per the source publication's procedure: Raw data preprocessing and quality control were performed with the immunoSEQ Analyzer. The analysis was restricted to productive rearrangements, with each unique CDR3 amino acid sequence defining a clonotype. Repertoire clonality was estimated as the Gini-Simpson index, computed with the R package tcR. Gini indices were compared with Student's t test, and associations with tumor size change were assessed by Pearson correlation. TCRdb carries this immuneACCESS record with in-frame sequences only. Its versions omit some clonotypes, under half of them owing to an unresolved V gene in the studies checked, with the rest unexplained. V and J calls and clone size are copied from that table; D and trimming were computed from the DNA. In all, the sample holds 15,000 to 20,000 clones, and about three fifths of those were seen once. Approximately 2.8% of the sample belongs to the ten largest clones.

The time point label on this specimen signifies: before neoadjuvant nivolumab. Patients were newly diagnosed with stage II-IVA oral cavity squamous cell carcinoma and had received no prior systemic or radiation treatment. The cohort was made up of patients with locally advanced, HPV-negative oral cavity squamous cell carcinoma. No culture maintenance or expansion was done, as the peripheral blood mononuclear cells went straight to analysis. Samples were obtained from a longitudinal correlative study of a single-arm phase II trial of neoadjuvant nivolumab in oral cavity squamous cell carcinoma. Genomic DNA-based TCRbeta sequencing was performed on subject-matched pre- and post-treatment PBMCs and tumors from three responders and three non-responders. Peripheral blood mononuclear cells were collected before nivolumab treatment and were collected again after treatment, at the time of surgery. Genomic DNA was isolated from PBMCs using the Maxwell RSC DNA from Cells kit.

This record belongs to a study of neoadjuvant anti-PD-1 for oral cavity cancer (dated by TCRdb to about 2021). Concerning the study at large: Patients mostly received three to four biweekly doses of nivolumab at 3 mg/kg before curative-intent surgical resection. The parent correlative cohort had roughly 12 patients and a response rate of approximately 33%. For patients who did not progress, a fourth nivolumab dose was given around day 43, followed by definitive surgical resection on days 50-56. Responders were defined as patients with complete response, partial response or stable disease by RECIST 1.1; non-responders were defined as patients with progression.

The CDR3 spans 15 residues, from the cysteine through the phenylalanine. Only the CDR3 region is kept as DNA, spanning 45 bases read in frame from base 1. Sequences SNHLY (CDR1) and FYNNEI (CDR2) are obtained from the germline V gene. V and J lose 7 bases and 3 bases, and a span of 18 bases separates them. The research as a whole found: The TCR analyses had only a few patients in each response group, and the authors called for validation in larger cohorts. After neoadjuvant nivolumab, non-responders showed significantly higher T cell clonality (Gini index) in PBMCs than responders did. Higher pretreatment blood TCRbeta clonality and lower post-treatment tumor TCRbeta clonality were correlated with higher pretreatment blood Treg/Th17 ratios.

This clonotype originated in a person between 35 and 79 years old with oral cavity squamous cell carcinoma. The V gene is TRBV2 and the J gene is TRBJ1-1, with the D gene too uncertain to name. The sample consisted of PBMCs, taken before nivolumab (anti-PD-1) treatment. The DNA reads as follows: TGTGCCAGCACCCCTATAGAAGGGATGGACACTGAAGCTTTCTTT. Translated, this gives CASTPIEGMDTEAFF.